The 29 T cell receptor beta chains given below trace back to one sample, sequenced in a study of T-cell reconstitution after alpha-beta-depleted transplantation in children. TCRbeta library construction was performed incorporating unique molecular identifiers. TCRdb analysed the PCR reads with MiXCR anew, one entry per CDR3 protein. Of about 870,000 distinct CDR3 sequences in the sample, approximately 15% were seen once. The sequences come from PBMCs, mostly from graft donor cells, collected 360 days after TCRalphabeta/CD19-depleted stem cell transplant. These receptors originate from a male patient aged 10-17 years who had a stem cell transplant for acute lymphoblastic leukemia, so the T cells may come from the graft donor.

The chain couples TRBV7-3 to TRBJ2-2; no clear D. The CDR3 spans 13 residues. V was cut by 5 bases and J by 3 bases, with 7 bases left in between. Germline CDR1 SGHTA, CDR2 FQGTGA. CDR3 sequence (DNA): TGTGCCAGCAGCGCCCATTACACCGGGGAGCTGTTTTTT. Its protein product is CASSAHYTGELFF. The full variable domain, its missing parts supplied by reference TRBV7-3 and TRBJ2-2, is GAGVSQTPSNKVTEKGKYVELRCDPISGHTALYWYRQSLGQGPEFLIYFQGTGAADDSGLPNDRFFAVRPEGSVSTLKIQRTERGDSAVYLCASSAHYTGELFFGEGSRLTVL.

The genes are TRBV11-2 and TRBJ2-1, with 11 bases fitting TRBD2. Trimming removed 8 bases from V and 5 bases from J; junction bases left unmatched: 14. This CDR3 has 17 amino acids. Germline loops: CDR1 SGHAT, CDR2 FQNNGV. DNA of the CDR3: TGTGCCAGCGGGGCGGGATCCGGGACTAGCGGAAACAATGAGCAGTTCTTC. The encoded protein is CASGAGSGTSGNNEQFF.

V usage is TRBV5-1 and J usage is TRBJ2-1; no reliable D call. V gave up 0 bases and J gave up 6 bases, with 10 bases separating them. The CDR3 extends over 14 amino acids. Per germline, CDR1 SGHRS and CDR2 YFSETQ. The CDR3 is CASSLANQINEQFF. The CDR3 coding sequence is TGCGCCAGCAGCTTGGCCAACCAGATCAATGAGCAGTTCTTC. Combining the CDR3 with reference TRBV5-1 and TRBJ2-1 gives the whole variable domain KAGVTQTPRYLIKTRGQQVTLSCSPISGHRSVSWYQQTPGQGLQFLFEYFSETQRNKGNFPGRFSGRQFSNSRSEMNVSTLELGDSALYLCASSLANQINEQFFGPGTRLTVL.

This clonotype was seen many times. The CDR3 sequence: CASRPYEQYF. The CDR3 DNA follows: TGTGCCAGCAGGCCCTACGAGCAGTACTTC. The V gene is TRBV2, the J gene TRBJ2-7; D is unresolved. Trimming stripped 6 bases from V and 2 bases from J, with 2 bases between. The CDR3 extends over 10 amino acids. The germline V gene encodes CDR1 SNHLY and CDR2 FYNNEI.

This clonotype turned up a few times. Written as DNA, the CDR3 is TGCGCCAGCATTGACCCGGACAGGCTTTTTTCTGGGGCCAACGTCCTGACTTTC. This translates into CASIDPDRLFSGANVLTF. This chain joins TRBV5-1 and TRBJ2-6, with 7 nucleotides matching TRBD1. The length of the CDR3 is 18 residues. Germline values: CDR1 SGHRS, CDR2 YFSETQ. Trimming at V came to 6 bases and at J to 1 base, leaving 13 bases not matched to a gene.

V gene TRBV3-1 combines with J gene TRBJ2-6, with TRBD1 matching over 7 bases. This CDR3 is built from 18 residues. J gave up 0 bases and V 4 bases, and 9 bases lay outside the gene matches. Germline CDR1 LGHDT, CDR2 YNNKEL (reference sequence). The CDR3 reads CASSLEDRFDSGANVLTF. For the CDR3, the DNA is TGTGCCAGCAGCCTAGAGGACAGGTTTGACTCTGGGGCCAACGTCCTGACTTTC.

This clonotype has just a few counts. The rearrangement joins TRBV28 to TRBJ2-3, with 12 bases aligning to TRBD2. Germline V gives CDR1 MDHEN, CDR2 SYDVKM. With 2 bases clipped from V and 5 bases from J, the junction kept 11 bases outside the gene matches. The CDR3 loop spans 18 amino acids. The CDR3 DNA is TGTGCCAGCAGTTTAACTACAGGACTAGCGGGATTAGAAGATACGCAGTATTTT. It is translated as CASSLTTGLAGLEDTQYF. The variable domain in full, with the rest retrieved from reference TRBV28 and TRBJ2-3, is DVKVTQSSRYLVKRTGEKVFLECVQDMDHENMFWYRQDPGLGLRLIYFSYDVKMKEKGDIPEGYSVSREKKERFSLILESASTNQTSMYLCASSLTTGLAGLEDTQYFGPGTRLTVL.

Only a few counts were recorded for this clonotype. The rearrangement joins TRBV29-1 to TRBJ2-7; D is possibly TRBD2 (5 bases). The CDR3 extends over 13 amino acids. Trimming stripped 3 bases from V and 5 bases from J, with 14 bases between. Germline CDR1 SQVTM, CDR2 ANQGSEA. This CDR3 reads CSVDDGQEDEQYF. CDR3 bases: TGCAGCGTTGACGATGGGCAGGAGGACGAGCAGTACTTC.

The V gene is TRBV5-1, the J gene TRBJ2-3, with no clear D. V was clipped by 3 bases and J by 5 bases, with 13 bases between them. This CDR3 is built from 14 residues. The germline V gene encodes CDR1 SGHRS and CDR2 YFSETQ. CDR3 sequence reads: CASSSLRGGDTQYF. The CDR3 bases are TGCGCCAGCAGCTCCTTGAGAGGTGGAGATACGCAGTATTTT.

The chain links TRBV20-1 to TRBJ1-5, with a tentative D call TRBD1 (6 bases). Trimming shortened V by 3 bases and J by 8 bases, and 17 bases separated the two germline ends. Germline V CDR1 and CDR2: DFQATT, SNEGSKA (reference sequence). The CDR3 spans 14 residues. The CDR3 DNA reads TGCAGTGCTAGCCGCGTGTGGACAGTTGAGCCCCAGCATTTT. Translation gives CSASRVWTVEPQHF.

CDR3 sequence: CATSRDSLGRVRDTQYF. CDR3 DNA sequence: TGTGCCACCAGCAGAGATTCTCTGGGTAGGGTGAGGGATACGCAGTATTTT. The chain links TRBV15 to TRBJ2-3, with D uncertain. The germline V gene has CDR1 LNHNV and CDR2 YYDKDF (reference sequence). CDR3 length equals 17 residues. With 0 bases removed from V and 6 bases from J, the gap between germline ends came to 19 bases.

The genes are TRBV5-1 and TRBJ2-1; D is perhaps TRBD1 (6 bases). Trimming stripped 7 bases from V and 2 bases from J, with 13 bases between. In germline, CDR1 is SGHRS, CDR2 YFSETQ. This CDR3 comprises 14 residues. The CDR3 region is CASQYRDTYNEQFF. The CDR3, as DNA: TGCGCCAGCCAGTATCGGGACACCTACAATGAGCAGTTCTTC.

The rearrangement joins TRBV27 to TRBJ1-1; a weak D match, TRBD1 (5 bases). Per germline, CDR1 MNHEY and CDR2 SMNVEV (reference sequence). The ends were cut back, 5 bases at V and 4 bases at J, with 14 bases in the middle. The CDR3 totals 14 residues. The CDR3 reads CASSPRLGGTEAFF. DNA of the CDR3: TGTGCCAGCAGTCCCCGGTTGGGGGGCACTGAAGCTTTCTTT.

This clonotype turned up a few times. The genes are TRBV11-2 and TRBJ2-1; 13 bases map to TRBD2. After removal of 1 base from V and 0 bases from J, the junction contained 6 bases not matched to a gene. CDR3 length: 19 amino acids. CDR1 is SGHAT, CDR2 FQNNGV, per germline. Here the CDR3 reads CASSLGLAGGEGSYNEQFF. DNA for the CDR3: TGTGCCAGCAGCTTAGGACTAGCGGGAGGTGAAGGCTCCTACAATGAGCAGTTCTTC.

This clonotype was counted ten times or more. The chain carries TRBV9 and TRBJ2-3; possible D gene TRBD2, 5 bases. Germline CDR1 reads SGDLS; CDR2 reads YYNGEE. The CDR3 extends over 16 amino acids. Between the trimmed V and J ends, which lost 1 base and 1 base, there was a span of 13 bases. CDR3 DNA sequence: TGTGCCAGCAGCGTAATCGTGGCGGGCGGCACAGATACGCAGTATTTT. This gives the protein CASSVIVAGGTDTQYF.

This clonotype was picked up a small number of times. The chain combines TRBV5-1 with TRBJ1-2; no definite D call. Germline CDR1 SGHRS, CDR2 YFSETQ. V lost 4 bases to trimming and J lost 4 bases, with 8 bases between them. The CDR3 sequence is 12 residues long. The CDR3 DNA sequence: TGCGCCAGCAGCGATGGACCCTATGGCTACACCTTC. This encodes CASSDGPYGYTF.

In this sample, this clonotype turned up once. V and J are TRBV7-9 and TRBJ2-1; a weak D match, TRBD2 (5 bases). Germline CDR1 reads SEHNR; CDR2 reads FQNEAQ (reference sequence). V lost 5 bases and J 0 bases, leaving 17 bases between the germline ends. The CDR3 is 17 amino acids. The CDR3 DNA sequence: TGTGCCAGCAGCCCGCCCGGCGTAGGGAGCTCCTACAATGAGCAGTTCTTC. This sequence encodes CASSPPGVGSSYNEQFF.

Only a few counts were recorded for this clonotype. The chain employs TRBV5-1 and TRBJ2-5; D gene unclear. This CDR3 is built from 13 residues. V was pared by 6 bases and J by 2 bases, with 11 bases between. Germline V gene sequence: CDR1 SGHRS, CDR2 YFSETQ. CDR3 DNA: TGCGCCAGCAAGAACCCAGTTCAAGAGACCCAGTACTTC. Encoded protein: CASKNPVQETQYF.

This sequence joins TRBV7-3 and TRBJ2-1; 11 nucleotides match TRBD2. Looked up from germline, CDR1 is SGHTA and CDR2 is FQGTGA. The CDR3 consists of 15 residues. Unmatched junction bases numbered 8, after V lost 6 bases and J lost 7 bases. DNA for the CDR3: TGTGCCAGCAGTTATATAGCGGGAGGGGGGAATGAGCAGTTCTTC. It codes for CASSYIAGGGNEQFF.

This clonotype has a count of ten or more. This sequence joins TRBV9 and TRBJ2-7; 10 bases are a match to TRBD2. V lost 1 base, J lost 4 bases, and 20 bases stayed unmatched. Germline V lookup: CDR1 SGDLS, CDR2 YYNGEE. This CDR3 is 20 amino acids long. For the CDR3, the DNA is TGTGCCAGCAGCGTATACCCCACGCGGATGGGGAGCGGGAGGGTTTACGAGCAGTACTTC. Protein sequence: CASSVYPTRMGSGRVYEQYF.

This chain connects TRBV4-2 to TRBJ2-4; a possible D gene is TRBD1 (5 bases). Per germline, CDR1 LGHNA and CDR2 YNFKEQ. V gave up 3 bases and J gave up 0 bases, with 21 bases separating them. The CDR3 is 19 amino acids. CDR3 residues: CASSHQARETSLAKNIQYF. The DNA for the CDR3 is TGTGCCAGCAGCCATCAGGCCAGGGAAACGTCCCTAGCCAAAAACATTCAGTACTTC.

The CDR3: CASSRIGETQYF. The CDR3 DNA sequence: TGCGCCAGCAGCCGCATTGGAGAGACCCAGTACTTC. The gene calls are TRBV5-1 and TRBJ2-5, with D unclear. The V end was cut by 4 bases, the J end by 4 bases, with 8 bases between. The length of the CDR3 is 12 residues. Germline-derived CDR1 and CDR2 are SGHRS and YFSETQ.

V gene TRBV20-1 combines with J gene TRBJ2-1, with a weak D call TRBD2 (5 bases). This CDR3 spans 13 amino acids. Germline V gives CDR1 DFQATT, CDR2 SNEGSKA (reference sequence). The V end was cut by 1 base, the J end by 12 bases, with 16 bases between. CDR3 sequence (DNA): TGCAGTGCTAGAGTGGTGGGCCTCGAGGGGCAGTTCTTC. Translation: CSARVVGLEGQFF.

This clonotype was seen only a few times. The J gene is TRBJ1-1, the V gene TRBV5-1; a possible D gene is TRBD1 (5 bases). Germline V lookup: CDR1 SGHRS, CDR2 YFSETQ. V was clipped by 2 bases and J by 0 bases, with 14 bases between them. The CDR3 is 16 residues long. For the CDR3, the DNA is TGCGCCAGCAGCTTTTCAGGGAATACGATGAACACTGAAGCTTTCTTT. Protein product: CASSFSGNTMNTEAFF.

Concerning this clonotype itself: Its ends do not fully match the called genes, so a read error is possible. The V call is TRBV10-3, the J call TRBJ2-2, with D unresolved. From germline, CDR1 is ENHRY and CDR2 SYGVKD. The CDR3 consists of 13 residues. CDR3 region: CAISETSTEELFF. The CDR3 nucleotides are TGTGCCATCAGTGAAACTTCCACCGAGGAGCTGTTTTTT.

There are a few counts of this clonotype. The chain uses TRBV13 and TRBJ1-3; 7 positions match TRBD1. The CDR3 length is 14 residues. V shed 4 bases and J 4 bases; nucleotides not matched to a gene: 4. Germline-derived CDR1 and CDR2 are PRHDT and FYEKMQ (reference sequence). The CDR3 DNA sequence: TGTGCCAGCAGCTATGACAGGGCGGGAAACACCATATATTTT. Translated, it gives CASSYDRAGNTIYF. The full variable domain, in which reference TRBV13 and TRBJ1-3 provide the parts outside the CDR3, is AAGVIQSPRHLIKEKRETATLKCYPIPRHDTVYWYQQGPGQDPQFLISFYEKMQSDKGSIPDRFSAQQFSDYHSELNMSSLELGDSALYFCASSYDRAGNTIYFGEGSWLTVV.

The chain links TRBV4-1 to TRBJ2-1; D is unclear. Germline lookup yields CDR1 MGHRA and CDR2 YSYEKL. The CDR3 is 14 residues long. Trimming took 1 base from V and 10 from J, leaving 14 bases between them. As DNA, the CDR3 is TGCGCCAGCAGCCAAGGGCTTCCCTTGGGAGAGCAGTTCTTC. Its translation: CASSQGLPLGEQFF.

In its sample, this clonotype was seen many times. The chain couples TRBV29-1 to TRBJ2-1, with D maybe TRBD1 (7 bases). The CDR3 loop spans 14 amino acids. Germline CDR1 reads SQVTM; CDR2 reads ANQGSEA. The V gene lost 6 bases and the J gene lost 4 bases, with 16 bases spanning the gap. The CDR3 coding sequence is TGCAGCGTGGGGCAGGGGGGACTTTACAATGAGCAGTTCTTC. Its protein is CSVGQGGLYNEQFF.

This clonotype was seen a few times. As DNA, the CDR3 is TGTGCCAGCAGCTTAACAGGATCTAGCACAGATACGCAGTATTTT. It encodes CASSLTGSSTDTQYF. This chain uses TRBV7-9 with TRBJ2-3, with TRBD1 as a possible D gene (5 bases). The V gene lost 2 bases and the J gene lost 0 bases, with 9 bases spanning the gap. CDR3 length equals 15 residues. The germline gives CDR1 SEHNR, CDR2 FQNEAQ (reference sequence).